This TCR beta chain was obtained from a study of CD8 T cells in ankylosing spondylitis. Germline loops: CDR1 SGDLS, CDR2 YYNGEE. The CDR3 has 15 amino acids. The V gene lost 3 bases and the J gene lost 0 bases, with 11 bases spanning the gap. This clonotype was counted between two and nine times. TCRdb reprocessed the 5' RACE reads with MiXCR, giving one entry per CDR3 protein. The sample lists roughly 170,000 distinct CDR3 sequences; around 8.9% were seen once. The source material was blood, either unsorted or a sorted T cell fraction (not recorded which). J is TRBJ2-3 and V is TRBV9; possibly TRBD1 or TRBD2 for D (5 bases each). This sequence was found in a female donor with ankylosing spondylitis or in good health (not recorded which). The CDR3 sequence is CASSGGEPSTDTQYF. Written as DNA, the CDR3 is TGTGCCAGCAGCGGAGGGGAGCCTAGCACAGATACGCAGTATTTT.